This T cell receptor (beta chain) emerged from a study of T cell changes during pregnancy in multiple sclerosis. The CDR3 is made up of 14 amino acids. Per germline, CDR1 SGHTA and CDR2 FQGNSA. Trimming cost V 1 base and J 10 bases, with 11 bases left between them. Data came from immunoSEQ multiplex PCR; TCRdb stores just in-frame clones and leaves some out. The table includes around 59,000 clones, around 93% detected once. The source was CD4+ T cells from peripheral blood mononuclear cells, collected in the first trimester of pregnancy. The sequence was obtained from a female donor with multiple sclerosis, enrolled in a pregnancy study. This chain uses TRBV7-2 with TRBJ1-6, with a possible D match to TRBD1 (5 bases). The CDR3 loop is CASSLGQGSSPLHF. The CDR3 bases are TGTGCCAGCAGCTTAGGGCAGGGTAGCTCACCCCTCCACTTT.